The 5 T cell receptor beta chains presented below share a single source sample, sequenced in a study of shared clonotypes between healthy human individuals. Profiling relied on immunoSEQ multiplex PCR, and the TCRdb table lists in-frame clones only, not all of them. Of approximately 500,000 clones detected, approximately 79% appear once; the ten largest clones hold roughly 13%. The sample taken for sequencing was PBMCs. The receptors were gathered from a woman aged 40 to 55 in good health. Some clones in this sample may be carry-over from other donors' samples.

V is TRBV4-2 and J is TRBJ2-2, with D maybe TRBD2 (6 bases). This CDR3 is built from 17 residues. V was clipped by 2 bases and J by 5 bases, with 18 bases between them. Germline V gene data show CDR1 as LGHNA and CDR2 as YNFKEQ. CDR3 in DNA: TGTGCCAGCAGCCAAACCATAGCGGAGGGGAGGACCGGGGAGCTGTTTTTT. It is translated as CASSQTIAEGRTGELFF.

V usage is TRBV4-3 and J usage is TRBJ1-1; no definite D call. Trimming stripped 0 bases from V and 8 bases from J, with 16 bases between. Germline-derived CDR1 and CDR2 are LGHNA and YSLEER. The CDR3 extends over 15 amino acids. CDR3 DNA: TGCGCCAGCAGCCAAGACGTCCGAGCCCCATCGGAAGCTTTCTTT. This sequence encodes CASSQDVRAPSEAFF.

V and J are TRBV6-4 and TRBJ2-1, with TRBD1 as a possible D gene (6 bases). Trimming left V 6 bases short and J 9 bases short, with 15 bases between. Germline CDR1 MRHNA, CDR2 SNTAGT. This CDR3 comprises 13 residues. The CDR3 DNA follows: TGTGCCAGCAGCGTGGTGCAAGGGGGTGAGCAGTTCTTC. It translates to CASSVVQGGEQFF.

This clone was detected once. This sequence joins TRBV7-2 and TRBJ2-5; TRBD2 might be the D (6 bases). Germline lookup yields CDR1 SGHTA and CDR2 FQGNSA. CDR3 length: 14 amino acids. Trimming cost V 1 base and J 1 base, with 7 bases left between them. The CDR3 loop reads CASSLGGAQETQYF. DNA of the CDR3: TGTGCCAGCAGCTTAGGCGGGGCCCAAGAGACCCAGTACTTC.

The chain employs TRBV27 and TRBJ1-1; D call uncertain. Germline assignment: CDR1 MNHEY and CDR2 SMNVEV (reference sequence). Trimming left V 4 bases short and J 3 bases short, with 15 bases between. This CDR3 comprises 15 residues. The chain's CDR3 is CASSSFPGLDTEAFF. The CDR3 DNA follows: TGTGCCAGCAGTTCGTTTCCCGGATTGGACACTGAAGCTTTCTTT.